Shown below are 4 T cell receptor beta chains from a single sample sequenced in a study of T cell responses to AZD1222 COVID-19 vaccine. Measured with immunoSEQ multiplex PCR; TCRdb has only the in-frame clones, and not every one. The sample records 100,000 to 150,000 clones, approximately 86% being singletons. The sample here was peripheral blood, taken on day 0 of AZD1222 vaccination. These receptors were obtained from an adult in good health.

This chain uses TRBV11-3 with TRBJ2-4; possible D gene TRBD1, 6 bases. This CDR3 comprises 15 residues. Trimming took 5 bases from V and 0 from J, leaving 11 bases between them. Per the germline V gene, CDR1 is SGHNT and CDR2 is YENEEA. The CDR3 sequence is CASSPTGLAKNIQYF. CDR3 bases: TGTGCCAGCAGCCCGACAGGCCTAGCCAAAAACATTCAGTACTTC.

This chain links TRBV19 with TRBJ1-1, with 7 positions matching TRBD1. The CDR3 totals 15 residues. V lost 8 bases and J lost 0; bases outside the gene matches: 9. The V gene's germline CDR1 is LNHDA and CDR2 SQIVND (reference sequence). CDR3 sequence reads: CASDPGQGVNTEAFF. CDR3 DNA: TGTGCCAGTGACCCGGGGCAGGGGGTGAACACTGAAGCTTTCTTT.

This chain joins TRBV11-3 and TRBJ2-5; tentative D call: TRBD1 (5 bases). Germline CDR1 SGHNT, CDR2 YENEEA. The V gene lost 1 base and the J gene lost 4 bases, with 10 bases spanning the gap. This CDR3 has 14 amino acids. The CDR3 bases are TGTGCCAGCAGCTTAGGTACAGGCGGAGAGACCCAGTACTTC. Translation: CASSLGTGGETQYF.

V and J are TRBV11-2 and TRBJ2-4; D gene unclear. The CDR3 has 14 residues. The germline CDR1 and CDR2 sequences are SGHAT and FQNNGV. V lost 7 bases, J lost 0 bases, and 10 bases lay in between. The CDR3 spells CASTGGLAKNIQYF. The DNA for the CDR3 is TGTGCCAGCACCGGTGGGTTAGCCAAAAACATTCAGTACTTC.